One and the same sample provided the 19 T cell receptor beta chains below, sequenced in a study of T cells after yellow fever vaccination. A single record per CDR3 protein comes from TCRdb applying MiXCR to the 5' RACE reads. The sample yields about 300,000 distinct CDR3 sequences, about 6.9% seen once. This specimen was PBMCs, taken around 45 days after the first yellow fever vaccination. Receptors originate from a man aged 18 to 29 who received the YFV17D yellow fever vaccine.

This clonotype has at least ten counts. The J gene is TRBJ2-5, the V gene TRBV4-3; 8 nucleotides line up with TRBD2. CDR1 is LGHNA and CDR2 is YSLEER in the germline V gene. This CDR3 is 15 amino acids long. Trimming cost V 0 bases and J 4 bases; bases outside gene matches: 4. In nucleotides, the CDR3 is TGCGCCAGCAGCCAAGACACCGGGGGGGGAGAGACCCAGTACTTC. Translating it yields CASSQDTGGGETQYF.

This sequence joins TRBV5-4 and TRBJ2-1; D unresolved. The V end lost 4 bases, the J end lost 7 bases, and 15 bases lay between the germline ends. CDR1 SGHNT and CDR2 YYREEE come from the germline V gene (reference sequence). CDR3 size: 14 residues. CDR3 DNA: TGTGCCAGCAGCACCCGGACGGGTACGAATGAGCAGTTCTTC. This encodes CASSTRTGTNEQFF. The whole variable domain, filled in from reference TRBV5-4 and TRBJ2-1, reads ETGVTQSPTHLIKTRGQQVTLRCSSQSGHNTVSWYQQALGQGPQFIFQYYREEENGRGNFPPRFSGLQFPNYSSELNVNALELDDSALYLCASSTRTGTNEQFFGPGTRLTVL.

This clonotype came up a few times. The chain recombines TRBV6-4 with TRBJ1-1; D not certain. Germline V gene sequence: CDR1 MRHNA, CDR2 SNTAGT. The CDR3 is made up of 17 amino acids. Trimming cost V 2 bases and J 0 bases, with 16 bases left between them. The CDR3 loop reads CASSDEWSRTMNTEAFF. CDR3 nucleotides: TGTGCCAGCAGTGACGAGTGGTCCAGGACCATGAACACTGAAGCTTTCTTT.

J is TRBJ1-4 and V is TRBV4-1; D possibly corresponds to TRBD1 (5 bases). The CDR3 has 17 residues. With 0 bases removed from V and 8 bases from J, the gap between germline ends came to 19 bases. Germline-derived CDR1 and CDR2 are MGHRA and YSYEKL. The DNA for the CDR3 is TGCGCCAGCAGCCAAGATCTGAAGCTTCGACAGCACGAAAAACTGTTTTTT. Residues: CASSQDLKLRQHEKLFF.

The chain couples TRBV28 to TRBJ1-1, with TRBD1 as a possible D gene (5 bases). This CDR3 region has 12 residues. The germline V gene encodes CDR1 MDHEN and CDR2 SYDVKM. V gave up 7 bases and J gave up 6 bases, with 12 bases separating them. CDR3 residues: CASKNQGAEAFF. CDR3 nucleotide sequence: TGTGCCAGCAAAAACCAGGGCGCTGAAGCTTTCTTT.

The chain employs TRBV10-3 and TRBJ2-7, with a weak D call TRBD2 (6 bases). V lost 11 bases, J lost 1 base, and 18 bases lay in between. CDR1 ENHRY and CDR2 SYGVKD come from the germline V gene. This CDR3 has 14 amino acids. The DNA for the CDR3 is TGTGCCTCCGGGGTCGGGACTGCATCCTACGAGCAGTACTTC. It specifies CASGVGTASYEQYF.

Only a few counts were recorded for this clonotype. The rearrangement joins TRBV9 to TRBJ1-1, with D perhaps TRBD1 (5 bases). The CDR3 runs to 14 residues. V dropped 3 bases and J dropped 1 base, with 10 bases sitting between them. In germline, CDR1 is SGDLS, CDR2 YYNGEE. The CDR3 sequence: CASSEGQPNTEAFF. The DNA for the CDR3 is TGTGCCAGCAGCGAAGGACAACCGAACACTGAAGCTTTCTTT.

This clonotype appeared a few times. The chain recombines TRBV19 with TRBJ1-2; TRBD1 agrees at 7 bases. The CDR3 consists of 14 residues. In germline, CDR1 is LNHDA, CDR2 SQIVND (reference sequence). The V gene end was trimmed by 4 bases and the J gene end by 4 bases; junction bases not matched to a gene: 6. CDR3: CASSKLRTGYGYTF. The CDR3 DNA reads as TGTGCCAGTAGTAAACTTAGGACAGGCTATGGCTACACCTTC.

The CDR3 bases are TGTGCCAGCAGCGTAAACGTGGCGCAAGAGACCCAGTACTTC. Translating it yields CASSVNVAQETQYF. The rearrangement links TRBV9 to TRBJ2-5, with D unresolved. The CDR3 is made up of 14 amino acids. Germline CDR1 and CDR2: SGDLS and YYNGEE. Trimming removed 1 base from V and 2 bases from J, with 9 bases in between.

The gene calls are TRBV3-1 and TRBJ2-3, with a weak D call TRBD2 (6 bases). The V end was cut by 4 bases, the J end by 2 bases, with 13 bases between. This CDR3 has 15 amino acids. Germline V lookup: CDR1 LGHDT, CDR2 YNNKEL (reference sequence). The CDR3 loop reads CASSLLAGTTDTQYF. For the CDR3, the DNA is TGTGCCAGCAGCCTCCTCGCGGGGACCACAGATACGCAGTATTTT.

This sequence joins TRBV11-2 and TRBJ1-1; no clear D gene. This CDR3 region has 12 residues. Germline V gene data show CDR1 as SGHAT and CDR2 as FQNNGV. With 0 bases removed from V and 5 bases from J, the gap between germline ends came to 4 bases. The CDR3 is CASSLDRTEAFF. CDR3 in DNA: TGTGCCAGCAGCTTAGATCGGACTGAAGCTTTCTTT.

The chain joins TRBV6-1 to TRBJ2-2; weak D call: TRBD1 (5 bases). Germline-derived CDR1 and CDR2 are MNHNS and SASEGT. The ends were cut back, 6 bases at V and 4 bases at J, with 12 bases in the middle. The CDR3 loop spans 14 amino acids. CDR3 in DNA: TGTGCCAGCAGCCTGGACACGTTCACCGGGGAGCTGTTTTTT. Amino acids: CASSLDTFTGELFF.

The chain joins TRBV7-8 to TRBJ2-3; D is perhaps TRBD2 (6 bases). CDR3 length equals 16 residues. With 1 base removed from V and 1 base from J, the gap between germline ends came to 12 bases. Germline lookup yields CDR1 SGHVS and CDR2 FQNEAQ. The CDR3 spells CASSLVWPSGTDTQYF. The CDR3 nucleotides read TGTGCCAGCAGCTTAGTATGGCCTAGCGGCACAGATACGCAGTATTTT.

The chain uses TRBV19 and TRBJ1-1, with 10 bases aligning to TRBD1. The J segment lost 2 bases and the V segment lost 6 bases, leaving 6 bases of the junction unmatched. In germline, CDR1 is LNHDA, CDR2 SQIVND (reference sequence). This CDR3 comprises 15 residues. The CDR3 sequence: CASSDGTGANTEAFF. The DNA of the CDR3 is TGTGCCAGTAGCGATGGGACAGGGGCAAACACTGAAGCTTTCTTT.

This clonotype was recorded at least ten times. The gene calls are TRBV12-3 or TRBV12-4 and TRBJ1-5; D ambiguous. V dropped 6 bases and J dropped 0 bases, with 15 bases sitting between them. The length of the CDR3 is 16 residues. For the CDR3, the DNA is TGTGCCAGCAGGGTTGAAGGACCTTATAGCAATCAGCCCCAGCATTTT. Its protein is CASRVEGPYSNQPQHF.

The table lists this clonotype with a few counts. CDR3 in DNA: TGCAGTGCTAGAGCGCAGGGATGGCGAGGCAATCAGCCCCAGCATTTT. Protein sequence: CSARAQGWRGNQPQHF. This chain connects TRBV20-1 to TRBJ1-5; possible D gene TRBD1, 5 bases. CDR1 and CDR2 (germline): DFQATT, SNEGSKA (reference sequence). Trimming shortened V by 1 base and J by 2 bases, and 15 bases separated the two germline ends. The CDR3 has 16 residues.

The table lists this clonotype with a few counts. The chain joins TRBV27 to TRBJ2-3; D gene uncertain. Trimming cost V 5 bases and J 4 bases, with 16 bases left between them. Germline V gene lookup returns CDR1 MNHEY and CDR2 SMNVEV (reference sequence). The CDR3 length is 15 residues. CDR3 nucleotides: TGTGCCAGCAGTCCCTTCCCAGGAAGGTCAGATACGCAGTATTTT. Translating it yields CASSPFPGRSDTQYF.

This clonotype showed up many times. CDR3 loop: CASSFGQVETQYF. CDR3 sequence (DNA): TGTGCCAGCAGCTTCGGACAGGTAGAGACCCAGTACTTC. The V gene is TRBV4-2, the J gene TRBJ2-5, with TRBD1 matching 7 bases. Trimming at V came to 5 bases and at J to 4 bases, leaving 4 bases not matched to a gene. The CDR3 has 13 residues. Germline values: CDR1 LGHNA, CDR2 YNFKEQ.

This clonotype was found a few times. This rearrangement joins TRBV11-1 to TRBJ2-7; 10 nucleotides line up with TRBD1. V lost 5 bases, J lost 6 bases, and 4 bases stayed unmatched. Germline CDR1 SGHAT, CDR2 FQDESV (reference sequence). The CDR3 covers 13 residues. As DNA, the CDR3 is TGTGCCAGCAGCGACAGGGGGCGCGTCGAGCAGTACTTC. It codes for CASSDRGRVEQYF.